The 30 T cell receptor beta chains listed next were all sequenced from one sample in a study of T cells after yellow fever vaccination. Using its own MiXCR run on the 5' RACE reads, TCRdb lists one record per CDR3 protein. The data contain about 99,000 distinct CDR3 sequences, under 7% of them singletons. This specimen was CD8+ T cells sorted from PBMCs, taken 10 days after the yellow fever booster vaccination. The receptors were gathered from a young man who received the YFV17D yellow fever vaccine.

The chain uses TRBV7-9 and TRBJ2-3, with D unclear. Germline lookup yields CDR1 SEHNR and CDR2 FQNEAQ (reference sequence). This CDR3 has 14 amino acids. Trimming pared 10 bases from V and 0 bases from J, leaving 14 bases between. The CDR3: CATTPPRSTDTQYF. CDR3 in DNA: TGTGCCACGACCCCCCCACGCAGCACAGATACGCAGTATTTT.

This clonotype was counted a few times. The genes are TRBV3-1 and TRBJ2-3; TRBD2 matches 8 bases. The CDR3 runs 18 residues. Unmatched junction bases numbered 8, after V lost 0 bases and J lost 0 bases. Germline-derived CDR1 and CDR2 are LGHDT and YNNKEL (reference sequence). Here the CDR3 DNA reads TGTGCCAGCAGCCAAGATCAGGTAGCGGGGACTAGCACAGATACGCAGTATTTT. Its translation: CASSQDQVAGTSTDTQYF.

In its sample, this clonotype was seen many times. The rearrangement links TRBV7-2 to TRBJ1-2; 9 bases are shared with TRBD1. Trimming at V came to 5 bases and at J to 7 bases, leaving 5 bases not matched to a gene. Germline V gives CDR1 SGHTA, CDR2 FQGNSA. CDR3 size: 13 residues. CDR3 region: CASSPQGAVGYTF. The DNA of the CDR3 is TGTGCCAGCAGCCCACAGGGGGCGGTTGGCTACACCTTC.

This rearrangement joins TRBV7-9 to TRBJ2-1, with 12 positions matching TRBD2. Germline V gene lookup returns CDR1 SEHNR and CDR2 FQNEAQ (reference sequence). CDR3 length: 16 residues. V lost 8 bases to trimming and J lost 7 bases; unmatched junction nucleotides: 12. The CDR3 DNA is TGTGCCAGCGACGTCCCTAGCGGGGGGGCCTTGAATGAGCAGTTCTTC. This codes for CASDVPSGGALNEQFF.

The genes are TRBV19 and TRBJ2-1; D is tentatively TRBD1 or TRBD2 (6 bases each). The V and J ends lost 7 bases and 0 bases respectively, with 13 bases between them. This CDR3 spans 15 amino acids. The germline CDR1 and CDR2 sequences are LNHDA and SQIVND (reference sequence). The CDR3 region has the DNA TGTGCCAGTAATCTGGGGGGCTCCTCCTACAATGAGCAGTTCTTC. It specifies CASNLGGSSYNEQFF.

Only a few counts were recorded for this clonotype. The chain couples TRBV4-2 to TRBJ2-7; weak D call: TRBD1 (5 bases). The germline gives CDR1 LGHNA, CDR2 YNFKEQ. This CDR3 comprises 17 residues. The ends were cut back, 4 bases at V and 0 bases at J, with 19 bases in the middle. CDR3 coding DNA: TGTGCCAGCAGCCCCCAGACAACAGGCCCCAGCTCCTACGAGCAGTACTTC. Residues: CASSPQTTGPSSYEQYF.

The sample holds a few counts of this clonotype. This rearrangement joins TRBV28 to TRBJ2-5, with TRBD1 matching over 8 bases. V lost 10 bases and J lost 4; bases outside the gene matches: 14. Per germline, CDR1 MDHEN and CDR2 SYDVKM. This CDR3 comprises 15 residues. The CDR3 sequence is CATSLGQGYGETQYF. The CDR3 DNA reads as TGTGCCACATCCCTTGGACAGGGTTACGGAGAGACCCAGTACTTC.

This chain connects TRBV19 to TRBJ2-2; D is ambiguous. The CDR3 sequence is 12 residues long. V gave up 3 bases and J gave up 7 bases, with 6 bases separating them. The germline V gene has CDR1 LNHDA and CDR2 SQIVND (reference sequence). The CDR3, as DNA: TGTGCCAGTAGTATTGAAGTCGGGGAGCTGTTTTTT. This encodes CASSIEVGELFF.

This clonotype was seen at least ten times. J is TRBJ2-3 and V is TRBV7-9, with 8 bases matching TRBD2. With V trimmed by 5 bases and J by 1 base, 8 bases remained unmatched. The CDR3 extends over 16 amino acids. Germline loops: CDR1 SEHNR, CDR2 FQNEAQ (reference sequence). Written as DNA, the CDR3 is TGTGCCAGCAGCCCCGGAGCGGGGGACGGCACAGATACGCAGTATTTT. Translating gives CASSPGAGDGTDTQYF.

This rearrangement joins TRBV2 to TRBJ2-4; a possible D gene is TRBD2 (6 bases). Per the germline V gene, CDR1 is SNHLY and CDR2 is FYNNEI. V was cut by 3 bases and J by 0 bases, with 9 bases left in between. The CDR3 spans 15 residues. CDR3 region: CASSDEGLAKNIQYF. The CDR3 bases are TGTGCCAGCAGTGACGAGGGACTAGCCAAAAACATTCAGTACTTC.

This clonotype came up a few times. The chain is built from TRBV4-1 and TRBJ2-7, with D possibly being TRBD1 (6 bases). The V gene's germline CDR1 is MGHRA and CDR2 YSYEKL. Trimming pared 3 bases from V and 1 base from J, leaving 13 bases between. This CDR3 region has 15 residues. The CDR3 DNA follows: TGCGCCAGCAGCCACACCATGGACAGTTCCTACGAGCAGTACGTC. Translating gives CASSHTMDSSYEQYV.

This clonotype has a handful of counts. The V and J genes are TRBV12-3 or TRBV12-4 and TRBJ2-1, with 8 bases fitting TRBD1. V shed 6 bases and J 8 bases; nucleotides not matched to a gene: 3. The CDR3 runs 12 residues. The CDR3 DNA follows: TGTGCCAGCAGCCCGACAGGGGATGAGCAGTTCTTC. It is translated as CASSPTGDEQFF.

The V call is TRBV10-3, the J call TRBJ2-3, with 12 bases lining up with TRBD2. After removal of 7 bases from V and 4 bases from J, the junction contained 12 bases not matched to a gene. The CDR3 spans 17 residues. CDR1 is ENHRY, CDR2 SYGVKD, per germline. The CDR3 reads CAITPRRLAGVADTQYF. The CDR3 region has the DNA TGTGCCATCACACCGCGGAGACTAGCGGGGGTCGCAGATACGCAGTATTTT.

In this sample, this clonotype turned up a few times. The chain employs TRBV19 and TRBJ2-1; unclear D gene. The V end lost 4 bases, the J end lost 4 bases, and 5 bases lay between the germline ends. In germline, CDR1 is LNHDA, CDR2 SQIVND (reference sequence). The CDR3 consists of 12 residues. The CDR3 here is CASSKVYNEQFF. The CDR3 DNA sequence: TGTGCCAGTAGTAAGGTTTACAATGAGCAGTTCTTC.

This clonotype was recorded a few times. The chain carries TRBV7-2 and TRBJ2-3; 7 bases map to TRBD1. CDR3 length: 15 amino acids. Trimming at V came to 5 bases and at J to 2 bases, leaving 7 bases not matched to a gene. Germline-derived CDR1 and CDR2 are SGHTA and FQGNSA. The DNA of the CDR3 is TGTGCCAGCAGCCCCCCACAGGGGACCACAGATACGCAGTATTTT. Protein sequence: CASSPPQGTTDTQYF. Based on the CDR3 plus reference TRBV7-2 and TRBJ2-3, the full variable domain is GAGVSQSPSNKVTEKGKDVELRCDPISGHTALYWYRQSLGQGLEFLIYFQGNSAPDKSGLPSDRFSAERTGGSVSTLTIQRTQQEDSAVYLCASSPPQGTTDTQYFGPGTRLTVL.

This clonotype was recorded a few times. The chain is built from TRBV4-2 and TRBJ2-3; no reliable D call. This CDR3 is built from 17 residues. V was pared by 0 bases and J by 0 bases, with 13 bases between. Germline assignment: CDR1 LGHNA and CDR2 YNFKEQ. CDR3 residues: CASSQDGPSRSTDTQYF. The CDR3 DNA sequence: TGTGCCAGCAGCCAAGATGGCCCGTCTCGGAGCACAGATACGCAGTATTTT.

CDR3 loop: CASSRLGAPETQYF. The CDR3 bases are TGCGCCAGCAGCCGCCTGGGGGCTCCCGAGACCCAGTACTTC. This sequence joins TRBV4-3 and TRBJ2-5; possibly TRBD1 for D (6 bases). The germline gives CDR1 LGHNA, CDR2 YSLEER. Trimming cost V 4 bases and J 5 bases, with 14 bases left between them. The CDR3 totals 14 residues.

This clonotype was counted a few times. The J gene is TRBJ2-3, the V gene TRBV27; the match to TRBD2 covers 11 bases. V gave up 4 bases and J gave up 4 bases; unmatched junction bases: 4. The CDR3 length is 15 residues. Looked up from germline, CDR1 is MNHEY and CDR2 is SMNVEV (reference sequence). CDR3 sequence: CASSYLAGGPDTQYF. CDR3 DNA sequence: TGTGCCAGCAGTTACCTAGCGGGGGGCCCAGATACGCAGTATTTT.

The chain links TRBV12-3 or TRBV12-4 to TRBJ2-3; 7 bases are a match to TRBD1. CDR3 length: 15 amino acids. J was trimmed by 6 bases and V by 5 bases; bases with no gene match: 11. The CDR3, as DNA: TGTGCCAGCAGTACCCGGGACAGTTCCATGGATACGCAGTATTTT. Translated: CASSTRDSSMDTQYF.

The J gene is TRBJ1-1, the V gene TRBV7-9; D is perhaps TRBD1 (5 bases). V was cut by 5 bases and J by 7 bases, with 11 bases left in between. The CDR3 loop spans 12 amino acids. Per germline, CDR1 SEHNR and CDR2 FQNEAQ (reference sequence). CDR3: CASSPGGYEAFF. Written as DNA, the CDR3 is TGTGCCAGCAGCCCGGGGGGGTATGAAGCTTTCTTT. The full variable domain, its missing parts supplied by reference TRBV7-9 and TRBJ1-1, is DTGVSQNPRHKITKRGQNVTFRCDPISEHNRLYWYRQTLGQGPEFLTYFQNEAQLEKSRLLSDRFSAERPKGSFSTLEIQRTEQGDSAMYLCASSPGGYEAFFGQGTRLTVV.

This clonotype was observed a few times. The gene calls are TRBV15 and TRBJ1-1; no definite D call. The CDR3 has 12 amino acids. Trimming removed 3 bases from V and 8 bases from J, with 10 bases in between. Germline CDR1 reads LNHNV; CDR2 reads YYDKDF (reference sequence). The CDR3 loop is CATSSTPREAFF. The CDR3 DNA sequence: TGTGCCACCAGCAGCACCCCGAGAGAAGCTTTCTTT. Variable domain in full (rest from reference TRBV15 and TRBJ1-1): DAMVIQNPRYQVTQFGKPVTLSCSQTLNHNVMYWYQQKSSQAPKLLFHYYDKDFNNEADTPDNFQSRRPNTSFCFLDIRSPGLGDTAMYLCATSSTPREAFFGQGTRLTVV.

This clonotype showed up just a few times. The chain couples TRBV7-8 to TRBJ2-7; D is unclear. The germline gives CDR1 SGHVS, CDR2 FQNEAQ. Trimming stripped 1 base from V and 3 bases from J, with 16 bases between. The length of the CDR3 is 16 residues. CDR3 DNA: TGTGCCAGCAGCTTAGTATCCGGTGCGAATATCTACGAGCAGTACTTC. It yields the protein CASSLVSGANIYEQYF. The full variable domain, rest sourced from reference TRBV7-8 and TRBJ2-7, is GAGVSQSPRYKVAKRGQDVALRCDPISGHVSLFWYQQALGQGPEFLTYFQNEAQLDKSGLPSDRFFAERPEGSVSTLKIQRTQQEDSAVYLCASSLVSGANIYEQYFGPGTRLTVT.

This rearrangement joins TRBV5-1 to TRBJ1-1; 9 bases fit TRBD1. Trimming at V came to 0 bases and at J to 5 bases, leaving 11 bases not matched to a gene. The CDR3 has 17 amino acids. Germline CDR1 and CDR2: SGHRS and YFSETQ. The CDR3 sequence: CASSLGDRERVRTEAFF. CDR3 nucleotide sequence: TGCGCCAGCAGCTTGGGGGACAGGGAGAGGGTTAGGACTGAAGCTTTCTTT. The full variable domain, completed using reference TRBV5-1 and TRBJ1-1, is KAGVTQTPRYLIKTRGQQVTLSCSPISGHRSVSWYQQTPGQGLQFLFEYFSETQRNKGNFPGRFSGRQFSNSRSEMNVSTLELGDSALYLCASSLGDRERVRTEAFFGQGTRLTVV.

This clonotype was seen only a few times. This rearrangement joins TRBV9 to TRBJ2-3; no definite D call. The CDR3 spans 16 residues. The ends were cut back, 3 bases at V and 0 bases at J, with 14 bases in the middle. The germline CDR1 and CDR2 sequences are SGDLS and YYNGEE. CDR3 loop: CASSATFKKSTDTQYF. In nucleotides, the CDR3 is TGTGCCAGCAGCGCGACCTTCAAGAAGAGCACAGATACGCAGTATTTT.

This chain connects TRBV5-5 to TRBJ2-3; D is ambiguous. The CDR3 totals 16 residues. V gave up 4 bases and J gave up 6 bases, with 21 bases separating them. The germline CDR1 and CDR2 sequences are SGHKS and YYEKEE (reference sequence). The CDR3 spells CASSGELPTSGDTQYF. Here the CDR3 DNA reads TGTGCCAGCAGCGGAGAACTCCCGACATCGGGTGATACGCAGTATTTT.

This clonotype has only a few counts. V is TRBV7-2 and J is TRBJ1-1; 9 bases are shared with TRBD1. The CDR3 consists of 15 residues. Germline V lookup: CDR1 SGHTA, CDR2 FQGNSA. The ends lost 3 bases at V and 8 bases at J; junction bases unmatched: 10. The CDR3 coding sequence is TGTGCCAGCAGCTTGTTTGTGTTCGGACAGGGGGAAGCTTTCTTT. The encoded protein is CASSLFVFGQGEAFF.

The chain recombines TRBV9 with TRBJ2-5; 15 bases line up with TRBD2. The germline V gene encodes CDR1 SGDLS and CDR2 YYNGEE. The CDR3 has 16 amino acids. Unmatched junction bases numbered 4, after V lost 3 bases and J lost 4 bases. CDR3 sequence reads: CASSEEGLAGGETQYF. As DNA, the CDR3 is TGTGCCAGCAGCGAGGAGGGACTAGCGGGGGGAGAGACCCAGTACTTC.

This clonotype occurred a few times. The chain combines TRBV5-4 with TRBJ2-1; TRBD2 might be the D (7 bases). V lost 4 bases and J lost 0, with 17 bases in between. CDR3 length: 17 amino acids. Germline CDR1 and CDR2: SGHNT and YYREEE (reference sequence). The CDR3 reads CASSTRGALSSYNEQFF. Here the CDR3 DNA reads TGTGCCAGCAGCACACGGGGGGCCCTGAGCTCCTACAATGAGCAGTTCTTC.

The chain joins TRBV4-2 to TRBJ1-6, with D maybe TRBD1 (6 bases). The CDR3 has 16 residues. V lost 5 bases and J lost 10, with 21 bases in between. Germline loops: CDR1 LGHNA, CDR2 YNFKEQ. The CDR3 here is CASSSLGFRGTSPLHF. DNA of the CDR3: TGTGCCAGCAGCTCACTAGGGTTCAGGGGAACCTCACCCCTCCACTTT.

The chain carries TRBV6-2 or TRBV6-3 and TRBJ2-3, with D possibly being TRBD2 (5 bases). This CDR3 is 16 amino acids long. Germline CDR1 reads MNHEY; CDR2 reads SVGEGT. V dropped 2 bases and J dropped 0 bases, with 12 bases sitting between them. CDR3 coding DNA: TGTGCCAGCAGTTACGTGGTTGGGAGTAGCACAGATACGCAGTATTTT. It specifies CASSYVVGSSTDTQYF.